Sequencing of this T cell receptor (beta chain) was carried out in a study of regulatory T cells in long-lasting Graves disease. This sample's time point: persistent/refractory GD, antithyroid drugs over 5 years with positive TRAb. Construction of the TCR library relied on RNA isolated from PBMCs. Study outcomes and limitations: Few sampled subjects may have lowered accuracy. Persistent disease favored TRBV28, TRBJ1-2 and TRBJ2-5.

This CDR3 has 14 amino acids. Trimming removed 3 bases at V and 4 bases at J, with 12 bases between. The germline V gene encodes CDR1 MDHEN and CDR2 SYDVKM. This clonotype showed up many times. Its antigen is undetermined. CDR3 regions were amplified by Arm-PCR using iRepertoire HTBI primers to build TCR beta libraries. TCRdb reprocessed the multiplex PCR reads with MiXCR, giving one entry per CDR3 protein. The data hold about 290,000 distinct CDR3 sequences, with 22% observed a single time. The chain employs TRBV28 and TRBJ1-1; D is undetermined. The sample was peripheral blood mononuclear cells (PBMCs), taken when the disease was refractory, from a patient treated with antithyroid drugs. The sequence was obtained from a female donor with Graves disease. As DNA, the CDR3 is TGTGCCAGCAGTTTCGCTACCCTTGCCACTGAAGCTTTCTTT. Encoded protein: CASSFATLATEAFF.